Here is one T cell receptor beta chain with its context. Its antigen target is currently unknown. Per-base quality was not reported, and no clone a single base away is much larger than it. Libraries were made using the immunoSEQ multiplex PCR assay. T-cell receptor beta chain repertoire sequencing was performed alongside a 770-gene immune expression panel. In TCRdb, the immuneACCESS table is reduced to in-frame sequences with V and J assigned. These tables do not hold every clone; where another copy was compared, an unresolved V gene accounts for under half, and the others remain unexplained. The sample has about 700 clones on record, over 80% of them singletons. The ten largest make up approximately 10% of the sample. This sample stems from a study of brain metastases from non-small cell lung cancer (dated by TCRdb to the late 2010s). Describing the broader study: In non-small-cell lung cancer patients, the researchers characterized the immune microenvironment of brain metastases and primary tumors that had been resected as matched pairs.

After removal of 0 bases from V and 2 bases from J, the junction retains 5 bases not matched to a gene. The CDR3 spans 16 residues, from the cysteine through the phenylalanine. Only the CDR3 region is kept as DNA, spanning 48 bases read in frame from base 1. The germline V gene sets CDR1 to MGHRA and CDR2 to YSYEKL. The paper as a whole reports these results and caveats: T-cell clones appeared expanded in around 66% of brain metastases relative to the matched primary tumors. Paired brain metastases and primary tumors largely shared TCR repertoires, although T-cell densities in the metastases were sparse. T-cell infiltration was lower in brain metastases than in primary tumors (P < 0.001).

A total of 39 patients with non-small-cell lung cancer that had been surgically resected, each with specimens from both a primary tumor and a brain metastasis, made up the cohort. Archival formalin-fixed, paraffin-embedded tissues were used as the tumor specimens. The sequenced material came from tissue from a brain metastasis. Interpreted using the paper, the cell subset or site label stands for: resected brain metastasis paired with primary lung tumor. The chain couples TRBV4-1 to TRBJ1-2, and 8 bases in between align with TRBD1. The sequence was obtained from a donor older than 35 with non-small cell lung cancer. For the CDR3, the sequence is CASSQDPGGVNYGYTF. The DNA reads as follows: TGCGCCAGCAGCCAAGATCCAGGGGGCGTAAACTATGGCTACACCTTC.